The text below deals with one T cell receptor (beta chain). Using a J-beta primer mix together with a sample-barcoded 5' primer, a second PCR was run for roughly 6 to 11 cycles. Every cDNA molecule carried a tag from a template-switch adaptor bearing 12 random nucleotides. TCRdb itself ran the 5' RACE reads through MiXCR, one entry per CDR3 protein. The data hold more than 1,400,000 distinct CDR3 sequences, with 42% observed a single time. Germline CDR1 reads SGHKS; CDR2 reads YYEKEE (reference sequence). J lost 5 bases, V lost 1 base, and 11 bases had no gene match. The CDR3 is 16 amino acids. The sample comes from a study of blood T cells in healthy people across ages. Study-wide background: Roughly one uniquely barcoded beta molecule per two T cells was captured.

Sequenced material: blood. The chain combines TRBV5-5 with TRBJ1-1, with TRBD1 identical over 7 bases. The receptor was isolated from a woman aged 18-30 years in good health. The CDR3 sequence: CASSLRQTRTGTEAFF. The CDR3 bases are TGTGCCAGCAGCTTGAGGCAGACTCGGACAGGAACTGAAGCTTTCTTT.